The rows below give T cell receptor beta chains drawn from one sample of a study of cytotoxic CD8 clonotypes in ibrutinib-treated CLL. Produced via immunoSEQ multiplex PCR; TCRdb's table is partial and in-frame only. The sample lists some 85,000 clones; about 74% were seen once. The starting material was PBMCs, obtained after 24 months of ibrutinib treatment. These receptors all come from a human donor with chronic lymphocytic leukemia. Both conserved end residues are part of each CDR3. A D gene is named only where the DNA matches it firmly. Size is omitted from some rows. Given values are once, few, many or a class for expanded clones.

>TRBJ2-7|TRBV27|.|.
CASTDRAYGTYEQYF
TGTGCCAGCACCGACCGGGCCTATGGGACCTACGAGCAGTACTTC
>TRBJ2-6|TRBV19|TRBD1|.
CASSIGTGAGANVLTF
TGTGCCAGTAGTATAGGGACAGGGGCTGGGGCCAACGTCCTGACTTTC
>TRBJ2-5|TRBV29-1|TRBD2|.
CSARPSGVGETQYF
TGCAGCGCGAGGCCTAGCGGGGTAGGGGAGACCCAGTACTTC
>TRBJ2-2|TRBV7-2|TRBD2|.
CASSLGLAGANGELFF
TGTGCCAGCAGCCTGGGACTAGCGGGAGCAAACGGGGAGCTGTTTTTT
>TRBJ2-2|TRBV5-1|.|.
CASSLDGRTGELFF
TGCGCCAGCAGCTTGGACGGGAGAACCGGGGAGCTGTTTTTT
>TRBJ1-1|TRBV29-1|.|.
CSVQTVLQNTEAFF
TGCAGCGTCCAGACAGTCCTTCAAAACACTGAAGCTTTCTTT
>TRBJ2-3|TRBV5-1|TRBD1|.
CASSSSGQGVENTQYF
TGCGCCAGCAGCTCGAGCGGACAGGGGGTAGAAAATACGCAGTATTTT
>TRBJ2-7|TRBV5-1|TRBD1|.
CASSPDRAREQYF
TGCGCCAGCAGCCCGGACAGGGCGCGGGAGCAGTACTTC
>TRBJ1-2|TRBV9|TRBD1|.
CASSVAVGQLANYGYTF
TGTGCCAGCAGCGTAGCGGTGGGACAGCTAGCTAACTATGGCTACACCTTC
>TRBJ1-2|TRBV28|TRBD1|.
CASSPGQSVGGYTF
TGTGCCAGCAGTCCGGGACAGTCGGTGGGTGGCTACACCTTC
>TRBJ2-5|TRBV15|.|many
CATSRRTLQETQYF
TGTGCCACCAGCAGAAGGACACTCCAAGAGACCCAGTACTTC
>TRBJ2-3|TRBV4-1|TRBD2|.
CASSQDGTSGRRTDTQYF
TGCGCCAGCAGCCAAGACGGGACTAGCGGAAGGAGGACAGATACGCAGTATTTT
>TRBJ1-5|TRBV28|TRBD1|.
CASSSSGQGFSNQPQHF
TGTGCCAGCAGTTCCTCTGGACAGGGGTTCAGCAATCAGCCCCAGCATTTT
>TRBJ2-7|TRBV5-1|.|once
CASRVGPGPYEQYF
TGCGCCAGCAGGGTGGGACCGGGGCCCTACGAGCAGTACTTC
>TRBJ2-7|TRBV27|.|few
CASSFSGYEQYF
TGTGCCAGCAGTTTCTCCGGGTACGAGCAGTACTTC
>TRBJ2-1|TRBV5-1|.|many
CASSFLGLNEQFF
TGCGCCAGCAGCTTCTTAGGGCTCAATGAGCAGTTCTTC
>TRBJ2-7|TRBV5-4|TRBD2|.
CASSFTSGSTYEQYF
TGTGCCAGCAGCTTTACTAGCGGGAGTACCTACGAGCAGTACTTC
>TRBJ2-7|TRBV28|.|.
CASSFGAITYEQYF
TGTGCCAGCAGTTTTGGGGCAATTACCTACGAGCAGTACTTC
>TRBJ1-1|TRBV30|.|.
CAWKPQQGTEAFF
TGTGCCTGGAAACCGCAACAGGGTACTGAAGCTTTCTTT
>TRBJ2-7|TRBV6-1|TRBD2|.
CASSLAGVGYEQYF
TGTGCCAGCAGCTTAGCGGGAGTCGGGTACGAGCAGTACTTC
>TRBJ1-1|TRBV6-1|.|.
CASSRDNLNTEAFF
TGTGCCAGCAGTAGGGACAACTTGAACACTGAAGCTTTCTTT
>TRBJ2-4|TRBV5-5|TRBD1|few
CASSPTSRGAKNIQYF
TGTGCCAGCAGCCCTACCTCCAGGGGGGCCAAAAACATTCAGTACTTC
>TRBJ1-5|TRBV2|.|once
CASSELQGSNQPQHF
TGTGCCAGCAGTGAATTACAGGGAAGCAATCAGCCCCAGCATTTT
>TRBJ2-1|TRBV11-3|.|.
CASSLGPPGRQFF
TGTGCCAGCAGCTTAGGTCCCCCGGGACGTCAGTTCTTC
>TRBJ2-3|TRBV9|.|.
CASSVGAPGGTDTQYF
TGTGCCAGCAGCGTAGGGGCCCCCGGGGGCACAGATACGCAGTATTTT
>TRBJ2-1|TRBV7-8|.|.
CASSLARFGDTYNEQFF
TGTGCCAGCAGCTTAGCGAGGTTTGGGGACACCTACAATGAGCAGTTCTTC
>TRBJ2-2|TRBV5-1|.|.
CASTLGNTGELFF
TGCGCCAGCACTCTCGGGAACACCGGGGAGCTGTTTTTT
>TRBJ2-7|TRBV29-1|.|.
CSAVGRNSYEQYF
TGCAGCGCCGTGGGTCGGAACTCCTACGAGCAGTACTTC
>TRBJ2-1|TRBV5-1|.|.
CASSLGTSYNEQFF
TGCGCCAGCAGCTTGGGTACCTCCTACAATGAGCAGTTCTTC
>TRBJ1-3|TRBV4-1|.|.
CASSQGPRGSAGNTIYF
TGCGCCAGCAGCCAGGGTCCGCGGGGAAGTGCTGGAAACACCATATATTTT
>TRBJ2-7|TRBV6-5|.|.
CASSLTVLSSYEQYF
TGTGCCAGCAGTTTGACAGTCCTGTCCTCCTACGAGCAGTACTTC
>TRBJ2-5|TRBV25-1|TRBD1|.
CASSEARQGVETQYF
TGTGCCAGCAGCGAAGCCCGACAGGGGGTAGAGACCCAGTACTTC
>TRBJ2-7|TRBV25-1|.|.
CASSEPQLVSYEQYF
TGTGCCAGCAGTGAACCGCAGCTGGTCTCCTACGAGCAGTACTTC
>TRBJ1-2|TRBV6-1|TRBD1|.
CASSGDRGNYGYTF
TGTGCCAGCAGTGGGGACAGGGGAAACTATGGCTACACCTTC
>TRBJ2-7|TRBV29-1|TRBD1|.
CSGTGGTYEQYF
TGCAGCGGGACAGGGGGGACCTACGAGCAGTACTTC
>TRBJ1-4|TRBV29-1|.|.
CSVAWGQTNEKLFF
TGCAGCGTTGCCTGGGGGCAAACTAATGAAAAACTGTTTTTT
>TRBJ1-5|TRBV6-1|.|few
CASSEVRFGQPQHF
TGTGCCAGCAGTGAAGTGCGGTTCGGGCAGCCCCAGCATTTT
>TRBJ2-1|TRBV28|TRBD2|.
CASSSRGLAGGPEQFF
TGTGCCAGCAGTTCAAGGGGTCTAGCGGGAGGGCCTGAGCAGTTCTTC
>TRBJ1-1|TRBV5-1|TRBD1|.
CASSRGQGMNTEAFF
TGCGCCAGCAGCCGGGGACAGGGGATGAACACTGAAGCTTTCTTT
>TRBJ1-6|TRBV4-3|TRBD1|.
CASSQVQGVNSPLHF
TGCGCCAGCAGCCAAGTGCAGGGGGTTAATTCACCCCTCCACTTT
>TRBJ2-4|TRBV5-1|TRBD1|.
CASSLGTGDAKNIQYF
TGCGCCAGCAGCTTGGGGACAGGGGATGCCAAAAACATTCAGTACTTC
>TRBJ1-6|TRBV29-1|.|.
CSVEGWGEDNSPLHF
TGCAGCGTTGAAGGTTGGGGCGAGGACAATTCACCCCTCCACTTT
>TRBJ2-2|TRBV2|TRBD1|.
CASRGQGTNTGELFF
TGTGCCAGCAGAGGACAGGGAACGAACACCGGGGAGCTGTTTTTT
>TRBJ2-1|TRBV28|TRBD2|.
CASSGRYEQFF
TGTGCCAGTAGCGGGAGATATGAGCAGTTCTTC
>TRBJ2-3|TRBV19|.|.
CASREGGSTDTQYF
TGTGCCAGTAGAGAAGGAGGGAGCACAGATACGCAGTATTTT
>TRBJ2-7|TRBV4-2|.|few
CASSIGAGDSYEQYF
TGTGCCAGCAGCATTGGGGCAGGGGATTCCTACGAGCAGTACTTC
>TRBJ2-7|TRBV5-6|TRBD1|.
CASSPEWDSGTYEQYF
TGTGCCAGCAGCCCTGAATGGGACAGCGGAACCTACGAGCAGTACTTC
>TRBJ2-1|TRBV10-2|TRBD2|.
CASSRLAAYNEQFF
TGCGCCAGTTCGAGACTAGCGGCGTACAATGAGCAGTTCTTC
>TRBJ2-7|TRBV5-1|.|once
CASSLPGITYEQYF
TGCGCCAGCAGCCTGCCCGGGATAACCTACGAGCAGTACTTC
>TRBJ1-5|TRBV19|.|once
CASSTQRYSNQPQHF
TGTGCCAGTAGTACCCAAAGATATAGCAATCAGCCCCAGCATTTT
>TRBJ2-5|TRBV5-3|.|.
CARSPESQETQYF
TGTGCCAGAAGCCCCGAGTCTCAAGAGACCCAGTACTTC
>TRBJ2-5|TRBV27|.|.
CASSSTGRRETQYF
TGTGCCAGCAGTTCGACAGGTCGACGAGAGACCCAGTACTTC
>TRBJ1-1|TRBV5-1|TRBD1|.
CASSFGQGTLNTEAFF
TGCGCCAGCAGCTTCGGACAGGGGACTTTGAACACTGAAGCTTTCTTT
>TRBJ1-2|TRBV6-5|.|.
CASSYSQGKSNYGYTF
TGTGCCAGCAGTTACTCGCAGGGAAAATCAAACTATGGCTACACCTTC